This T cell receptor beta chain was identified in a study of blood T cell repertoires in COVID-19. The overall study: Acute-phase and convalescent COVID-19 samples originated in the United States, Italy and Spain.

The data were produced by immunoSEQ multiplex PCR, yet TCRdb's version contains in-frame clones alone and is incomplete. The sample carries 90,000 to 110,000 clones, about 90% recorded once. The J segment lost 3 bases and the V segment lost 0 bases, leaving 3 bases of the junction unmatched. The CDR3 loop spans 16 amino acids. Germline CDR1 is KGHDR and CDR2 is SFDVKD. The chain is built from TRBV24-1 and TRBJ2-1; 8 positions agree with TRBD1. The sample taken for sequencing was peripheral blood. This receptor was obtained from a human donor in a cohort sampled during active COVID-19. The DNA for the CDR3 is TGTGCCACCAGTGATTTGAACAGGGGGGACTACAATGAGCAGTTCTTC. Translated: CATSDLNRGDYNEQFF.